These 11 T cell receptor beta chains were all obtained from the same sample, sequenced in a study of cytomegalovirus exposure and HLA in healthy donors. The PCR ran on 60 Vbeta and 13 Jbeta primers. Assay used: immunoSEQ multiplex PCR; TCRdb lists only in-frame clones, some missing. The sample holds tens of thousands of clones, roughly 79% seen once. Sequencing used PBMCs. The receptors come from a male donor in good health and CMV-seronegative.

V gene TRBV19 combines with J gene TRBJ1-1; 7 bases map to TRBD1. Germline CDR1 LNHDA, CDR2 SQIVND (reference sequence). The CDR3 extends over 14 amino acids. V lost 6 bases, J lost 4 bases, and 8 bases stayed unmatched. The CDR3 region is CASRNQQGSTEAFF. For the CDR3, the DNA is TGTGCCAGTAGGAATCAACAGGGGAGCACTGAAGCTTTCTTT.

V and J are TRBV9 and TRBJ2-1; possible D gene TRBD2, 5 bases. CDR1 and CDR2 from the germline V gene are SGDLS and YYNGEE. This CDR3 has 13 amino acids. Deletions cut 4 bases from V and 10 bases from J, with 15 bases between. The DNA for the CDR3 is TGTGCCAGCAGCCCCGGGGAGACCAGGGAGCAGTTCTTC. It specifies CASSPGETREQFF.

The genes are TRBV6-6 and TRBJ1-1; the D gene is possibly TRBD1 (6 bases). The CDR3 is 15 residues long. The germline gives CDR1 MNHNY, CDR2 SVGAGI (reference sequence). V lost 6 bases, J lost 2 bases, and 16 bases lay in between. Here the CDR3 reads CASRLNRAENTEAFF. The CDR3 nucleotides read TGTGCCAGCAGGCTAAACAGGGCTGAAAACACTGAAGCTTTCTTT.

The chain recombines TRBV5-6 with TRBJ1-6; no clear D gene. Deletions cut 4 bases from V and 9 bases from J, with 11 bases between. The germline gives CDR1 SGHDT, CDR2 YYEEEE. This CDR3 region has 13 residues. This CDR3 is CASSLDTFSPLHF. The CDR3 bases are TGTGCCAGCAGCCTGGATACTTTTTCACCCCTCCACTTT.

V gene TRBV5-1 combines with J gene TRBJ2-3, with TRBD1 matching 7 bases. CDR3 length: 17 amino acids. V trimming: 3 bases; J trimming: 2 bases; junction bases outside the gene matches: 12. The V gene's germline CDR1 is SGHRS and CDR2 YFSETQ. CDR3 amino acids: CASSSQTGAPFTDTQYF. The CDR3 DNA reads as TGCGCCAGCAGCTCACAAACAGGGGCCCCCTTCACAGATACGCAGTATTTT.

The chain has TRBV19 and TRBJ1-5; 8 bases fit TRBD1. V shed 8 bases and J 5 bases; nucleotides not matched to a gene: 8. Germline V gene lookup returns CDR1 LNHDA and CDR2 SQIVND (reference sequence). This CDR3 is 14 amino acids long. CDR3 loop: CASVTGGSDQPQHF. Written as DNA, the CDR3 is TGTGCCAGTGTCACAGGGGGATCGGATCAGCCCCAGCATTTT.

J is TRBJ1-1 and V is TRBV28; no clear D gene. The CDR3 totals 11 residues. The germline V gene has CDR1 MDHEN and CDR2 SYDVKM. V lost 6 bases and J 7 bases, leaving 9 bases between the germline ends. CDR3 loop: CASSRSLEAFF. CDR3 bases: TGTGCCAGCAGCAGAAGTCTTGAAGCTTTCTTT.

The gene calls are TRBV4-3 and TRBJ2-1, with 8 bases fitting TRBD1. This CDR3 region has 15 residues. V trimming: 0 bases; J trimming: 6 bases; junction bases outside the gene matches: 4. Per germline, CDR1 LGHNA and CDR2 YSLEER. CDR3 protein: CASSQEDRGGNEQFF. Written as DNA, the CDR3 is TGCGCCAGCAGCCAAGAAGACAGGGGAGGCAATGAGCAGTTCTTC.

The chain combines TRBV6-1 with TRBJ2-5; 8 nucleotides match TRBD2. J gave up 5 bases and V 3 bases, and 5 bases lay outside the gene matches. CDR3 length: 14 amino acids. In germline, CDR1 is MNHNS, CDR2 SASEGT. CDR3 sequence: CASSDLRGAETQYF. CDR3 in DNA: TGTGCCAGCAGTGATCTGCGGGGGGCTGAGACCCAGTACTTC.

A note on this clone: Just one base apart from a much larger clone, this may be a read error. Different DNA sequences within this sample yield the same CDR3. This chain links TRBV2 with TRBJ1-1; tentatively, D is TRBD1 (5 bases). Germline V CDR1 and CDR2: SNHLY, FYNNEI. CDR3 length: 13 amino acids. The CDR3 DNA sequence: TGTGCCAGCAGTGATGGGGCGAACACTGAAGCTTTCTTC. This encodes CASSDGANTEAFF.

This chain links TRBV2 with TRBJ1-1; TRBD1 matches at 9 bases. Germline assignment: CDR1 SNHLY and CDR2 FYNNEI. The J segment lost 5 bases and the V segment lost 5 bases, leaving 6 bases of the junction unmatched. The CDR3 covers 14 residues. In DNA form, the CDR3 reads TGTGCCAGCAGTCGACAGGGGGTGGTAACTGAAGCTTTCTTT. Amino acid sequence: CASSRQGVVTEAFF.